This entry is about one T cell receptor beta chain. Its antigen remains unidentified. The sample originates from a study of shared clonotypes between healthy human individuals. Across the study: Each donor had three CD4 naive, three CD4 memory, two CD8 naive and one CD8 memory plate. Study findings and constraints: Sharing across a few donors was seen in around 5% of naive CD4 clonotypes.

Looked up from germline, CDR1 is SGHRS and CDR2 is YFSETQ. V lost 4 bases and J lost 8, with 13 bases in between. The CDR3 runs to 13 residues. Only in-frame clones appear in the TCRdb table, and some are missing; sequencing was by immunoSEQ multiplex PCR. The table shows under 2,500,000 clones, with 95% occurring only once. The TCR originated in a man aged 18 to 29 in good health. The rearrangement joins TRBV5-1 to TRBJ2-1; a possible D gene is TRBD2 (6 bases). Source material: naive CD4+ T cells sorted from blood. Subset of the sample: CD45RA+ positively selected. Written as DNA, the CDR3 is TGCGCCAGCAGCCAGTGGGGGGACGATGAGCAGTTCTTC. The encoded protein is CASSQWGDDEQFF.